This entry lists 28 T cell receptor beta chains sequenced from one sample in a study of blood T cells in healthy people across ages. Primers used in a second PCR of about 6 to 11 cycles were a sample-barcoded 5' primer and a J-beta primer mix. Via MiXCR, TCRdb re-called the 5' RACE reads, giving one row per CDR3 protein. The sample records approximately 1,100,000 distinct CDR3 sequences, over 35% being singletons. The specimen sequenced was blood. Every receptor here comes from a woman aged 60 to 75 in good health.

The rearrangement joins TRBV11-1 to TRBJ2-1, with TRBD2 matching 12 bases. The closer fit of TRBJ2-7 to the DNA end suggests the J call may be wrong. There are 16 residues in the CDR3. CDR1 is SGHAT and CDR2 is FQDESV in the germline V gene (reference sequence). CDR3 in amino acids: CASSTQGLAGYNEQYF. In DNA form, the CDR3 reads TGTGCCAGCAGCACACAGGGACTAGCGGGTTACAATGAGCAGTACTTC.

The chain links TRBV10-3 to TRBJ2-5; D possibly corresponds to TRBD2 (7 bases). Germline-derived CDR1 and CDR2 are ENHRY and SYGVKD. V lost 2 bases and J lost 11, with 12 bases in between. The CDR3 length is 12 residues. The chain's CDR3 is CAISEGGGGQYF. CDR3 coding DNA: TGTGCCATCAGTGAGGGGGGGGGCGGACAGTACTTC.

The CDR3 sequence: CASSDWDRGAKNIQYF. The CDR3 nucleotides are TGTGCCAGCAGTGATTGGGACAGGGGAGCCAAAAACATTCAGTACTTC. This chain joins TRBV6-1 and TRBJ2-4; 10 bases align to TRBD1. Trimming removed 3 bases from V and 0 bases from J; junction bases left unmatched: 2. Germline lookup yields CDR1 MNHNS and CDR2 SASEGT. The CDR3 extends over 16 amino acids.

The V gene is TRBV13, the J gene TRBJ2-7, with 10 nucleotides matching TRBD2. Germline values: CDR1 PRHDT, CDR2 FYEKMQ (reference sequence). V shed 0 bases, J shed 4 bases, and the junction held 3 bases outside the gene matches. CDR3 length equals 15 residues. CDR3 sequence reads: CASSLGLAGDYEQYF. DNA for the CDR3: TGTGCCAGCAGCTTAGGCCTAGCGGGAGATTACGAGCAGTACTTC. The complete variable domain, with remaining parts taken from reference TRBV13 and TRBJ2-7, reads AAGVIQSPRHLIKEKRETATLKCYPIPRHDTVYWYQQGPGQDPQFLISFYEKMQSDKGSIPDRFSAQQFSDYHSELNMSSLELGDSALYFCASSLGLAGDYEQYFGPGTRLTVT.

This clonotype was counted a few times. V and J are TRBV6-5 and TRBJ2-7, with a weak D call TRBD2 (5 bases). The length of the CDR3 is 13 residues. Trimming took 8 bases from V and 5 from J, leaving 16 bases between them. Germline CDR1 reads MNHEY; CDR2 reads SVGAGI. CDR3 sequence reads: CASSRLASDEQYF. CDR3 DNA sequence: TGTGCCAGCTCCCGGCTAGCCTCGGACGAGCAGTACTTC.

This chain uses TRBV10-3 with TRBJ1-5; D is unresolved. CDR1 ENHRY and CDR2 SYGVKD come from the germline V gene. This CDR3 spans 13 amino acids. V was clipped by 0 bases and J by 12 bases, with 12 bases between them. The CDR3 DNA reads as TGTGCCATCAGTGAGTCGAAGTTTATGAACCAGCATTTT. Protein product: CAISESKFMNQHF.

The gene calls are TRBV20-1 and TRBJ1-2, with a tentative D call TRBD1 (6 bases). Trimming removed 5 bases at V and 0 bases at J, with 13 bases between. CDR3 length equals 14 residues. CDR1 is DFQATT and CDR2 is SNEGSKA in the germline V gene (reference sequence). CDR3: CSAPEGEANYGYTF. CDR3 coding DNA: TGCAGTGCTCCAGAGGGGGAAGCTAACTATGGCTACACCTTC.

The chain combines TRBV3-1 with TRBJ2-3, with 7 bases identical to TRBD2. In germline, CDR1 is LGHDT, CDR2 YNNKEL (reference sequence). Unmatched junction bases numbered 4, after V lost 5 bases and J lost 2 bases. There are 14 residues in the CDR3. The CDR3, as DNA: TGTGCCAGCAGCTCTAGCGGCAACACAGATACGCAGTATTTT. Translated, it gives CASSSSGNTDTQYF.

V gene TRBV20-1 combines with J gene TRBJ2-1, with 8 bases aligning to TRBD1. Germline V gene data show CDR1 as DFQATT and CDR2 as SNEGSKA (reference sequence). This CDR3 has 14 residues. The ends lost 5 bases at V and 6 bases at J; junction bases unmatched: 9. The CDR3 here is CSAAGQGVINEQFF. The CDR3 bases are TGCAGTGCTGCCGGACAGGGAGTTATCAATGAGCAGTTCTTC.

This clonotype appeared a single time. The gene calls are TRBV28 and TRBJ1-1; D is unclear. Per germline, CDR1 MDHEN and CDR2 SYDVKM. This CDR3 comprises 14 residues. V was cut by 3 bases and J by 3 bases, with 11 bases left in between. The CDR3 spells CASSLLGGDTEAFF. CDR3 sequence (DNA): TGTGCCAGCAGTTTGTTGGGCGGGGACACTGAAGCTTTCTTT.

This clonotype was seen many times. The chain uses TRBV9 and TRBJ2-7; D might be TRBD2 (6 bases). V was cut by 5 bases and J by 1 base, with 10 bases left in between. Germline V gene sequence: CDR1 SGDLS, CDR2 YYNGEE. This CDR3 comprises 13 residues. In DNA form, the CDR3 reads TGTGCCAGCAGTGGGGGAGGATCCTACGAGCAGTACTTC. Residues: CASSGGGSYEQYF.

This clonotype was seen only a few times. This chain connects TRBV20-1 to TRBJ1-5; 12 bases line up with TRBD1. Germline V gene lookup returns CDR1 DFQATT and CDR2 SNEGSKA (reference sequence). The CDR3 totals 14 residues. V shed 3 bases, J shed 7 bases, and the junction held 4 bases outside the gene matches. The CDR3 DNA is TGCAGTGCTAGTACTGGGACAGGGGGCCAGCCCCAGCATTTT. It specifies CSASTGTGGQPQHF.

The V gene is TRBV6-5, the J gene TRBJ2-5, with D perhaps matching TRBD1 (6 bases). TRBJ2-7 matches the DNA end more closely, so the J call is doubtful. CDR1 and CDR2 (germline): MNHEY, SVGAGI. The CDR3 has 14 amino acids. The CDR3 sequence is CASGAGDSSDEQYF. The CDR3 region has the DNA TGTGCCAGCGGCGCAGGGGATTCTAGTGACGAGCAGTACTTC.

J is TRBJ2-5 and V is TRBV11-2; D is perhaps TRBD2 (6 bases). Trimming left V 0 bases short and J 5 bases short, with 13 bases between. There are 15 residues in the CDR3. Germline CDR1 SGHAT, CDR2 FQNNGV. The CDR3 DNA reads as TGTGCCAGCAGCTTAGATCGGGGGTGGGGGGAGACCCAGTACTTC. Residues: CASSLDRGWGETQYF.

V is TRBV20-1 and J is TRBJ2-5, with a weak D call TRBD2 (6 bases). The CDR3 has 13 amino acids. The V and J ends lost 3 bases and 4 bases respectively, with 12 bases between them. The germline V gene has CDR1 DFQATT and CDR2 SNEGSKA (reference sequence). The DNA for the CDR3 is TGCAGTGCTAGCGGGAGTTTCGGAGAGACCCAGTACTTC. Its protein product is CSASGSFGETQYF.

V gene TRBV12-3 or TRBV12-4 combines with J gene TRBJ1-4; D remains ambiguous. The CDR3 is 13 amino acids. V was clipped by 11 bases and J by 3 bases, with 13 bases between them. CDR3 loop: CAGTGPANEKLFF. The CDR3 DNA sequence: TGTGCCGGCACTGGGCCAGCTAATGAAAAACTGTTTTTT.

This chain links TRBV9 with TRBJ2-7, with D perhaps TRBD1 or TRBD2 (5 bases each). The CDR3 totals 14 residues. Between the trimmed V and J ends, which lost 0 bases and 3 bases, there was a span of 10 bases. Germline loops: CDR1 SGDLS, CDR2 YYNGEE. The CDR3 DNA is TGTGCCAGCAGCGTAGGAGGGGTATACTACGAGCAGTACTTC. This translates into CASSVGGVYYEQYF.

This sequence joins TRBV7-8 and TRBJ2-7, with TRBD2 matching 8 bases. The CDR3 is made up of 14 amino acids. Germline V CDR1 and CDR2: SGHVS, FQNEAQ. Trimming removed 2 bases from V and 7 bases from J; junction bases left unmatched: 7. The CDR3, as DNA: TGTGCCAGCAGCTTAACGGGAGGGCCTTGGGAGCAGTACTTC. It specifies CASSLTGGPWEQYF.

This clonotype has only a few counts. The CDR3 loop reads CASSQGSSGMSKTQYF. CDR3 in DNA: TGTGCCAGCAGCCAAGGGTCTAGCGGGATGTCAAAGACCCAGTACTTC. V and J are TRBV3-1 and TRBJ2-5, with 9 positions matching TRBD2. The CDR3 extends over 16 amino acids. V was pared by 1 base and J by 6 bases, with 9 bases of the junction left unmatched. CDR1 is LGHDT and CDR2 is YNNKEL in the germline V gene (reference sequence).

The chain uses TRBV3-1 and TRBJ2-1; TRBD2 matches at 10 bases. Germline CDR1 reads LGHDT; CDR2 reads YNNKEL (reference sequence). J was trimmed by 4 bases and V by 3 bases; bases with no gene match: 9. The CDR3 is made up of 17 amino acids. This CDR3 is CASSHSSGTSVYNEQFF. The DNA of the CDR3 is TGTGCCAGCAGCCACTCTTCCGGGACTAGCGTGTACAATGAGCAGTTCTTC.

The chain has TRBV6-1 and TRBJ1-1, with 12 bases matching TRBD1. Germline lookup yields CDR1 MNHNS and CDR2 SASEGT. The junction had 11 bases not matched to a gene; V was cut back by 7 bases and J by 5 bases. The CDR3 has 16 residues. In DNA, the CDR3 is TGTGCCAGCACCTTCAGGGGACAGGGGGCGAGAACTGAAGCTTTCTTT. Amino acid sequence: CASTFRGQGARTEAFF.

This clonotype has only a few counts. J is TRBJ2-7 and V is TRBV20-1, with a weak D call TRBD2 (5 bases). Germline CDR1 DFQATT, CDR2 SNEGSKA (reference sequence). The CDR3 is made up of 15 amino acids. V was shortened by 6 bases and J by 1 base, with 19 bases between the two germline ends. CDR3 region: CSAKATRVSSYEQYF. CDR3 nucleotides: TGCAGTGCGAAAGCCACTAGAGTAAGTTCCTACGAGCAGTACTTC.

V is TRBV6-5 and J is TRBJ1-1; possibly TRBD1 for D (5 bases). The CDR3 has 11 residues. V shed 8 bases and J shed 11 bases, with 15 bases lying between them. Germline V gene lookup returns CDR1 MNHEY and CDR2 SVGAGI. CDR3 residues: CASRRAGAAFF. CDR3 bases: TGTGCCAGCCGCCGGGCCGGGGCTGCTTTCTTT.

The chain employs TRBV6-6 and TRBJ2-3; 8 positions agree with TRBD1. CDR1 and CDR2 (germline): MNHNY, SVGAGI (reference sequence). The trim removed 4 bases at V and 1 base at J, leaving 10 bases unmatched. The CDR3 extends over 17 amino acids. The CDR3 bases are TGTGCCAGCAGTTCGACCGGGACAGGCAAGGGCACAGATACGCAGTATTTT. Protein product: CASSSTGTGKGTDTQYF.

V and J are TRBV12-3 or TRBV12-4 and TRBJ1-1, with D hard to call. The CDR3 extends over 13 amino acids. With 6 bases removed from V and 5 bases from J, the gap between germline ends came to 13 bases. This chain's CDR3 is CASSKLEGTEAFF. The CDR3 DNA follows: TGTGCCAGCAGCAAACTAGAAGGGACTGAAGCTTTCTTT.

Only a few counts were recorded for this clonotype. V gene TRBV20-1 combines with J gene TRBJ2-7, with 9 bases that match TRBD1. Losses at the gene ends were 6 bases for V and 2 bases for J; bases not matched to a gene: 11. The V gene's germline CDR1 is DFQATT and CDR2 SNEGSKA (reference sequence). There are 15 residues in the CDR3. The CDR3 region is CSAQTGTGSPYEQYF. DNA for the CDR3: TGCAGTGCCCAAACAGGGACAGGGAGCCCCTACGAGCAGTACTTC.

This chain links TRBV5-1 with TRBJ2-7; 7 nucleotides align to TRBD2. Germline-derived CDR1 and CDR2 are SGHRS and YFSETQ. Trimming took 4 bases from V and 2 from J; bases not matched to a gene: 9. This CDR3 has 15 residues. The CDR3: CASSRDGLVTYEQYF. The DNA of the CDR3 is TGCGCCAGCAGCCGGGACGGACTAGTCACCTACGAGCAGTACTTC.

V and J are TRBV5-4 and TRBJ2-4, with D unresolved. V lost 0 bases and J 2 bases, leaving 12 bases between the germline ends. The CDR3 is 16 residues long. CDR1 and CDR2 (germline): SGHNT, YYREEE (reference sequence). CDR3 nucleotide sequence: TGTGCCAGCAGCTTGGGAGCAGGAGCAACCAAAAACATTCAGTACTTC. Its translation: CASSLGAGATKNIQYF.